This TCR beta chain was obtained from a study of shared clonotypes between healthy human individuals (dated by TCRdb to 2018 to 2021). Study-wide context: A couple of women and a few men aged 18 to 49 years were included in the cohort. For each donor, CD4 naive and CD4 memory were each run on three plates, CD8 naive on two plates, and CD8 memory on one plate. To estimate repertoire size and how much clonotype sharing occurs between individuals, the study deeply sequenced the blood TCR repertoires of five healthy adults. To increase sequencing depth and limit assay-specific biases, different laboratories used diverse techniques to prepare libraries and sequence TCR repertoires. Between about 0.8 and 9 billion PBMCs per donor were obtained by leukapheresis. General study outcomes and caveats: Even with the large sequencing depth, rarefaction of the sorted-subset datasets indicated that sequencing was incomplete. Around 5% of naive CD4, around 3.5% of naive CD8, around 2.3% of memory CD4, and more than 0.35% of memory CD8 clonotypes were shared across several donors. Sampling was restricted to blood, and TCR repertoires in tissue are likely to differ from TCR repertoires in blood. Naive subsets generally had larger estimated clonotype richness than memory subsets did. Based on pairwise subsampling, the degree of clonotype sharing among donors was expected to be affected by sequencing depth. The small number of donors limited the genetic and exposure-history diversity represented. Clonotypes shared by all four sorted-subset donors showed higher generation probabilities than non-shared clonotypes.

On this clone: Its antigen is still unknown. Within one base of it there is no much larger clone, and no base qualities were kept.

Healthy HIV-negative adults with no recently reported acute infections or vaccinations were included as donors. Every donor was a Caucasian adult residing in Nashville, Tennessee, USA. Magnetic negative selection was used to enrich CD4+ T cells, after which naive cells were positively selected on CD45RA and the negative fraction became the memory subset. After blood collection by leukapheresis, PBMCs were isolated using Ficoll-Histopaque density gradient centrifugation and then cryopreserved in the vapor phase of liquid nitrogen. Purity and quantity of every magnetically sorted T cell population were checked by analytical flow cytometry. Genomic DNA was isolated from each sorted fraction and quantified by UV absorbance on a Nanodrop 2000c. TCR CDR3 regions were amplified from genomic DNA by multiplex PCR using the deep immunoSEQ assay. Genomic DNA extracted from each cell subset was distributed evenly over all wells of several immunoSEQ 96-well plates, and each plate served as one replicate. Each replicate PCR for sorted subsets received around 210 ng genomic DNA, equal to about 29,000 T cell genomes. Purified libraries were measured with a Qubit 3.0 fluorometer, size-checked on a Bioanalyzer 2100, and measured again with the KAPA Library Quantification kit. Every immunoSEQ 96-well plate was sequenced on a dedicated single-read 150-cycle Illumina NextSeq 550 flow cell. The authors' analysis ran thus. Because the immunoSEQ output held only junctional sequences and lacked quality scores, the filtering could not match the filtering applied to full-length reads. To assign V/J genes and CDR3, sequences were annotated against IMGT germline references using PyIR, a Python wrapper for IgBLAST v1.9. Reads were filtered out if the reads had weak V/J assignments (E-value above 1e-6), no CDR3, stop codons, out-of-frame junctions, or ambiguous translated residues. V3J clonotypes were defined as sequences sharing an identical inferred V gene, J gene, and CDR3 amino acid sequence. To compute the percentage overlap between repertoires, the number of shared unique clonotypes was divided by the size of the smaller repertoire. RTK rarefaction, the Chao1 estimator, and Recon v2.1 estimates of unobserved clonotypes were used to assess repertoire richness. Generation probabilities were computed with OLGA for all TCRbeta clonotypes obtained by the gDNA method from a few donors. The table was pulled from immuneACCESS by TCRdb, which kept in-frame rearrangements only. Such tables lose some clones; where checked, under half of the loss comes from unresolved V genes, and the rest has no known cause. That table furnishes V, J and clone size, whereas the DNA furnished D and trimming. A total of 850,000 to 1,200,000 clones appear in this sample, about 75% of them only once. Nearly 1.5% of the sample is in the top ten clones.

The CDR3 sequence holds 13 residues, the cysteine and phenylalanine included. Here the CDR3 DNA is all that survives: 39 bases in frame from base 1. V sheds 6 bases and J sheds 9 bases, leaving 12 bases between their ends. Sequences SGHDN (CDR1) and FVKESK (CDR2) are obtained from the germline V gene. Here the chain combines TRBV14 and TRBJ1-6; the D gene lacks a confident call. This sequence was found in a man in his late teens or twenties in good health. Material for sequencing was memory CD4+ T cells sorted from blood. Interpreted using the paper, the cell subset or site label stands for: CD45RA-negative fraction. Here the CDR3 is given as CASRADFISPLHF. The DNA is TGTGCCAGCAGGGCGGACTTCATTTCACCCCTCCACTTT.